This T cell receptor (beta chain) was documented in a study of blood T cell repertoires in COVID-19. Turning to the study itself: Spain, Italy and the United States supplied samples that represented acute and convalescent COVID-19. The cDNA or gDNA used as material had been derived from T cells, B-cell-depleted T cells, or PBMCs.

Germline trimming cut 0 bases from V and 2 bases from J; bases unmatched to any gene: 6. Germline loops: CDR1 SGHKS, CDR2 YYEKEE (reference sequence). This CDR3 spans 16 amino acids. As processed by the authors: Amplification with reference gene primers provided the estimates of nucleated cell counts. Using immunoSEQ multiplex PCR, the repertoire was profiled, and TCRdb retains in-frame clones only, with some absent. V and J calls and clone size follow that table, whereas D and trimming were derived from the DNA. The sample lists approximately 150,000 clones, approximately 84% occurring once. While infection was still active, Seattle patients were enrolled and then followed longitudinally.

The clonotype comes from a woman aged 80 or over with COVID-19, enrolled during active disease. The chain couples TRBV5-5 to TRBJ1-2, with 8 bases identical to TRBD1. Sequencing was carried out using peripheral blood. CDR3 loop: CASSLATGASNYGYTF. The CDR3 DNA reads TGTGCCAGCAGCTTGGCGACAGGGGCATCAAACTATGGCTACACCTTC.